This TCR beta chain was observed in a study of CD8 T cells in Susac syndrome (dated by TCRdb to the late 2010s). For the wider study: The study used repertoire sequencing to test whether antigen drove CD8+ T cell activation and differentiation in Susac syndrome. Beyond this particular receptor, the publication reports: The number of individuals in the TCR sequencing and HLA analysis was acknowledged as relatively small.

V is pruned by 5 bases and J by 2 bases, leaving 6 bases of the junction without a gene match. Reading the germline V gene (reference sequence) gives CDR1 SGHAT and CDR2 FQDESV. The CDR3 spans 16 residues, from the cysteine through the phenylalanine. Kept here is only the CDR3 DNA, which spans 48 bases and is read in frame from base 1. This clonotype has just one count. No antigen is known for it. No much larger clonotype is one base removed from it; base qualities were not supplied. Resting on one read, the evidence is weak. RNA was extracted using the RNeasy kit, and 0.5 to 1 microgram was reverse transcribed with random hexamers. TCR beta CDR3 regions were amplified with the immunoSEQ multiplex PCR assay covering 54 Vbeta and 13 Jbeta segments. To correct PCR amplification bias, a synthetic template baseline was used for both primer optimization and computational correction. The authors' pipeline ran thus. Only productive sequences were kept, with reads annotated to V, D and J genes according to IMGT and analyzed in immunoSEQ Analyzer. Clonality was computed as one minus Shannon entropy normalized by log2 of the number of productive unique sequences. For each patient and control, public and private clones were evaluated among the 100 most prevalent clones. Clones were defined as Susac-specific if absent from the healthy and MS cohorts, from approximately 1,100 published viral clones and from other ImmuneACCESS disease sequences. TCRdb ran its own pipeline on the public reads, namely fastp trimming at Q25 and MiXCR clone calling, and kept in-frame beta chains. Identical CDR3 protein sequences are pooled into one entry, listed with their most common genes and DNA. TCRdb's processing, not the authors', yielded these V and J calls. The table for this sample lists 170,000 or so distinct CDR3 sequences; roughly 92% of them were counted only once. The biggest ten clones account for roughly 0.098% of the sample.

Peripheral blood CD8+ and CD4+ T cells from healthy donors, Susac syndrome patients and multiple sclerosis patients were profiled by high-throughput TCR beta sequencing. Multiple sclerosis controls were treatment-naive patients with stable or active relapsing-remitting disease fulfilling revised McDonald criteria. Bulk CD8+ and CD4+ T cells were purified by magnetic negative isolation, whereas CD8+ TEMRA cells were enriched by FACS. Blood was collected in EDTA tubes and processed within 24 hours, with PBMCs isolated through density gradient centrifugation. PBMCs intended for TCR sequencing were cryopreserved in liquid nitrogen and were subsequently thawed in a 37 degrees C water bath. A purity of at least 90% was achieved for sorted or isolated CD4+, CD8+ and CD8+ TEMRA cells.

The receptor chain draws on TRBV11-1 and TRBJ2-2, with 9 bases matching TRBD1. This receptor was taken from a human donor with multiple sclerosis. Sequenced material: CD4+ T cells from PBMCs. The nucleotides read TGTGCCAGCAGCCCCGACAGGGGGGGAAACACCGGGGAGCTGTTTTTT. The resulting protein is CASSPDRGGNTGELFF.